This T cell receptor beta chain appears in the sequencing data of a study of CD8+ T cells in alopecia areata. Findings of the study overall: Especially in alopecia totalis/universalis, lesional scalp showed greater clonality than normal scalp did.

The V gene's germline CDR1 is PRHDT and CDR2 FYEKMQ (reference sequence). V was clipped by 5 bases and J by 0 bases, with 5 bases between them. The CDR3 sequence is 12 residues long. This clone was counted between two and nine times. Its antigen is undetermined. RNA was isolated and reverse transcribed to cDNA, the sequencing template. Profiling relied on immunoSEQ multiplex PCR, and the TCRdb table lists in-frame clones only, not all of them. Here the sample spans around 190,000 clones, approximately 60% being singletons. This TCR was recovered from a human donor in good health. The source material was CD8+ T cells sorted from blood. V and J are TRBV13 and TRBJ2-7; D gene ambiguous. CDR3 protein: CASSIFSYEQYF. As DNA, the CDR3 is TGTGCCAGCAGCATATTCTCCTACGAGCAGTACTTC.